These T cell receptor beta chains were read from a single sample in a study of blood T cell repertoires in COVID-19. Repertoires were generated with immunoSEQ multiplex PCR, while TCRdb's copy carries only in-frame clones and drops some. There are 300,000 to 500,000 clones in the sample; over 75% occur only once, and more than 2% lies in the top ten. Sequenced input: PBMCs or T cells enriched from blood (not recorded which). The source of these receptors is a middle-aged woman with acute COVID-19. The conserved cysteine and the conserved F or W are not part of the CDR3 here. A D gene is named only where the DNA matches it firmly.

CDR3aa | v_gene | d_gene | j_gene
ASSLWAGQETQY | TRBV5-4 | . | TRBJ2-5
ASSDSSGTGYT | TRBV6-4 | . | TRBJ1-2
ASSLVLTGQETQY | TRBV5-8 | . | TRBJ2-5
ASSPQIAYEQY | TRBV7-9 | . | TRBJ2-7
ASSLVLADYEQY | TRBV11-2 | TRBD2 | TRBJ2-7
ASTLTSTNEKLF | TRBV3-1/TRBV3-2 | . | TRBJ1-4
AWSSVRAGNTIY | TRBV30 | . | TRBJ1-3
ASSQDASSGNTIY | TRBV4-2 | . | TRBJ1-3
ASSSPDRPYEQY | TRBV11-3 | . | TRBJ2-7
ASRDRTEEAF | TRBV19 | . | TRBJ1-1
ASSPDRANQPQH | TRBV7-8 | TRBD1 | TRBJ1-5
AINGGATDTQY | TRBV10-3 | . | TRBJ2-3